The sequence of this T cell receptor (beta chain) was determined in a study of T cells after yellow fever vaccination (dated by TCRdb to 2018 to 2020). For the wider study: The SMART-Seq v4 Ultra Low Input RNA kit was used to prepare libraries from fractions with low cell numbers. Bulk TCR alpha and beta repertoires were sequenced longitudinally to track T-cell clones before and after primary and booster YFV17D yellow fever vaccination. Two healthy male donors, one aged 18 to 29 and one aged 30 to 40 years, were included in the cohort. Bulk PBMC replicates and cell subsets were isolated from blood drawn at multiple timepoints before and after both primary and secondary immunization.

The sample's treatment or condition, from its label and the paper: live attenuated yellow fever vaccine strain. A standard Ficoll-Paque protocol was used to isolate PBMCs from peripheral blood. Epitope-specific CD8 T cells were sorted with a dextramer loaded with the yellow fever NS4B epitope peptide, together with anti-CD3 and anti-CD8 staining. TriZol was used to extract RNA from bulk PBMCs, CD4 and CD8 fractions, and dextramer-positive and dextramer-negative fractions. Synthesis of TCR cDNA relied on 5'RACE template switching, a step that introduced a universal primer site along with unique molecular identifiers. cDNA synthesis was primed from both the TCR alpha and TCR beta constant segments. Library amplification involved two PCR steps, and the second step added sample barcodes and sequencing adapters. Sequencing of libraries was performed on Illumina HiSeq 2500 (2x100 bp) or NovaSeq (2x150 bp). The authors' pipeline ran thus. MIGEC was used to demultiplex reads and collapse the reads into UMI consensus sequences, and MiXCR was used for V(D)J alignment. Using edgeR on replicate PBMC samples, clonotypes were called vaccine-responding if FDR was below 0.01 and the log2 fold change was above 5 up to day 15. Each bulk clonotype was labeled CD4 or CD8 based on which sequenced repertoire, CD4 or CD8, contained the clonotype at higher abundance. Clonotypes enriched at least 10-fold in dextramer-positive over dextramer-negative fractions were defined as NS4B-specific, and CD4-biased clonotypes were excluded. The public sequencing data were trimmed at Q25 with fastp and processed into clonotypes with MiXCR by TCRdb, which kept only in-frame beta chains. Each CDR3 protein appears once, grouped with its most common genes and DNA. In this record, the V and J calls reflect TCRdb's handling and not the investigators' own analysis. Within this sample are about 85,000 distinct CDR3 sequences, with 13% of them counted one time only. Around 23% of the sample is in the top ten clones.

Only a few counts were recorded for this clonotype. Base qualities are not provided; no much larger clone lies one nucleotide away. The paper as a whole reports these results and caveats: Most clones expanded after primary vaccination (roughly 96% of CD4 and around nine tenths of CD8) were re-detected after the booster, suggesting that broad memory maintenance occurred. The secondary T-cell response was found to be weaker but faster than the primary response, with a peak reached on day 5 rather than on day 15. A small share of clonotypes was detected in both CD4 and CD8 compartments, with the overlap likely arising from convergent recombination. Because only two donors were included in the study, the extent to which the findings can be generalized is limited. Computational filtering was required because FACS-sorted repertoires could contain abundant contaminating clonotypes from the bulk population.

V is reduced by 1 base and J by 0 bases, leaving a spacing of 14 bases between them. CDR1 and CDR2 are read off the germline V gene as SGHTA and FQGNSA. The cysteine opens and the phenylalanine closes a CDR3 of 17 amino acids. The DNA shown is the 51-base CDR3, in frame from base 1. This sequence was found in a man younger than 30 who received the YFV17D yellow fever vaccine. The chain links TRBV7-2 with TRBJ2-3; the D gene is perhaps TRBD1 or TRBD2, each of them matching over 5 bases. Sequenced material: CD8+ T cells not binding an NS4B(214-222) dextramer, sorted from PBMCs, taken 21 days after the first yellow fever vaccination. In the paper's terms, the cell subset or site label means: NS4B epitope dextramer-negative CD8 T cells. In nucleotide form, the sequence is TGTGCCAGCAGCTTAGTCGTGGGACCGCTCAGCACAGATACGCAGTATTTT. Translated, it reads CASSLVVGPLSTDTQYF.